Sequencing of this T cell receptor beta chain was carried out in a study of T cells in Graves' hyperthyroidism and ophthalmopathy (dated by TCRdb to about 2019). The study in broad terms: Peripheral blood samples were taken at the time of initial diagnosis, prior to any treatment. A discovery cohort of around 98 patients, roughly 45 with Graves' ophthalmopathy and approximately 55 with stable Graves' hyperthyroidism, was used to find distinguishing TCR V-J signatures. Prospective prediction of ophthalmopathy was tested in an independent validation cohort consisting of under 20 hyperthyroidism patients and approximately 16 patients who later progressed to ophthalmopathy. For training and testing, the 100 patients in the discovery cohort were randomly divided in a 7:3 ratio. The study also compared thyroid tissue and blood T-cell repertoires from several Graves' hyperthyroidism patients. After sampling, hyperthyroidism patients received methimazole starting at 30 mg daily, and ophthalmopathy patients received high-dose intravenous methylprednisolone. The paper reports TCR Vbeta CDR3 sequencing of approximately 140 peripheral blood samples: approximately 41 ophthalmopathy, under 80 hyperthyroidism and approximately 17 progressor patients. Broad study findings and their caveats: During validation, the model predicted progression to ophthalmopathy a median of around 7 months ahead of onset, with 60% to 71% sensitivity and about 72% specificity. Most expanded thyroid clonotypes (frequency above 0.001) were also found in blood, which suggests that blood repertoires may mirror thyroid immune responses. A model built on a 13 V-J signature distinguished ophthalmopathy from stable hyperthyroidism, reaching 87.88% sensitivity and 81% to 83% specificity in cross-validation and 80%/75% in testing. No statistical method was used to fix the sample size in advance, and group allocation was not hidden from the investigators.

The CDR3 runs 16 amino acids, cysteine and phenylalanine included. Here the CDR3 DNA is all that survives: 48 bases in frame from base 1. Trimming takes 4 bases from V and 2 bases from J, and the germline ends sit 16 bases apart. CDR1 and CDR2 (SGHRS, YFSETQ) derive from the germline V gene. This clonotype was counted ten times or more. No cognate antigen has been identified for it. Base-call qualities are not available, and no considerably larger clone is one nucleotide away. The TCR beta CDR3 regions were amplified from RNA transcripts. For the first round of RT-PCR on the TCR CDR3, the HTBI primer set was used together with the Qiagen OneStep RT-PCR kit. Libraries were constructed in a second round of multiplex PCR, after which size selection and purification were performed. Sequencing of the libraries was done on an Illumina HiSeq2000 using paired-end 100 bp reads. The source study handled its data this way. Raw data were processed with SOAPnuke, discarding reads with adapters, uncalled bases, mean Phred below 15, or no exact constant-primer or identifier match. COPE v1.2.5 was used to merge high-quality paired reads, and clonotypes were defined as unique nucleotide sequences. MiTCR v1.1 was used to align clonotypes to the IMGT TRBV, TRBD and TRBJ reference segments. Only V-J combinations with frequency above 0.0001, covering 99.2% of repertoires, were analysed. The TCS score was defined as F50 (clonal expansion) divided by E x V (chaos), with BLOSUM62-based TCRdist calculated between CDR3 peptides within each V-J. Welch's t-statistics and random forest reduced fewer than 550 V-J features to 13, which were used in a naive Bayes classifier (R e1071). TCRdb ran its own pipeline on the public reads, namely fastp trimming at Q25 and MiXCR clone calling, and kept in-frame beta chains. Rows are combined by CDR3 protein, so each entry shows the most common genes and DNA. The V and J calls reflect TCRdb's pipeline rather than the authors' work. The sample table lists 500,000 to 550,000 distinct CDR3 sequences, approximately 20% of them with a count of one. Of the sample, around 50% is held by the ten largest clones.

In the ophthalmopathy patients, disease was moderately to severely active, with a Clinical Activity Score of 3 or more, a NOSPECS grade of 4 or more, and a duration of less than 3 months. Any patient with an uncontrolled infection, another autoimmune disease, pregnancy or lactation was excluded. Clinical symptoms, serum thyroxine and TRAb, thyroid ultrasound, and orbital computed tomography formed the basis for the diagnoses. PBMCs were separated from under 12 ml of fresh peripheral blood using Ficoll-Paque density gradient centrifugation. Total RNA was extracted using Trizol reagent, and RNA quality was assessed on an Agilent 2100 Bioanalyzer.

The V gene is TRBV5-1 and the J gene is TRBJ2-1, with a tentative D gene TRBD1 over 5 matching bases. Sequences were obtained from blood. This sequence originates from a man aged 40-50 years with Graves' ophthalmopathy. The CDR3 protein is CASSALQGSPYNEQFF. In nucleotides, the sequence is TGCGCCAGCAGCGCACTTCAGGGTTCCCCCTACAATGAGCAGTTCTTC.